This T cell receptor beta chain stems from a study of shared clonotypes between healthy human individuals. The CDR3 is made up of 15 amino acids. Unmatched junction bases numbered 6, after V lost 5 bases and J lost 8 bases. Germline V gives CDR1 PRHDT, CDR2 FYEKMQ (reference sequence). CD45RO-negative cells were positively selected for CCR7, leaving out terminally differentiated effector memory CD45RA+ cells. TCRdb keeps only in-frame clones here, not all; method: immunoSEQ multiplex PCR. The table has some 2.1 million clones, about 94% seen once; the top ten hold about 1.7%. The source is a young man in good health. Some clones in this sample may be carry-over from other donors' samples. Material for sequencing was naive CD8+ T cells from PBMCs. This chain uses TRBV13 with TRBJ2-1; 13 nucleotides line up with TRBD2. The CDR3 region is CASSPGLAGTYEQFF. In DNA, the CDR3 is TGTGCCAGCAGCCCGGGACTAGCGGGAACGTATGAGCAGTTCTTC.